This T cell receptor (beta chain) originates from a study of T cells in tuberculosis. Study overall: The T cells targeted glucose monomycolate, a mycobacterial lipid, via CD1B. Within 7 days of starting treatment, or before, PBMC were stored. Study-wide findings and caveats: Active tuberculosis patients had shorter CDR3-alpha; the beta difference was nonsignificant.

As for this clone: Antigen unknown.

The repertoire was sequenced with immunoSEQ multiplex PCR; TCRdb's copy has only in-frame clones and lacks some. The data show about 49,000 clones, about 95% seen once. Germline CDR1 reads SGHRS; CDR2 reads YFSETQ. This CDR3 region has 13 residues. Trimming pared 0 bases from V and 8 bases from J, leaving 8 bases between. As for time point: new active TB diagnosis, blood taken before or within 7 days of starting treatment. This chain links TRBV5-1 with TRBJ1-4, with D hard to call. The sequencing used PBMCs, collected at tuberculosis diagnosis. This clonotype was sampled from an adult with tuberculosis. The CDR3 nucleotides read TGCGCCAGCAGCTTGGGGAGAGGGGAAAAACTGTTTTTT. This codes for CASSLGRGEKLFF.